The rows below give T cell receptor beta chains drawn from one sample of a study of blood T cell repertoires in COVID-19. TCRdb's copy holds only in-frame clones and misses some; the assay was immunoSEQ multiplex PCR. The data show 170,000 or so clones, about 87% seen once. The sample taken for sequencing was peripheral blood. These receptors originate from a young woman who had recovered from COVID-19. The CDR3 runs from the conserved cysteine through the conserved F or W. Each record gives: V gene, clone size, J gene, D gene, CDR3 DNA, CDR3 protein. The D gene is left open where the match is weak. Clone sizes are given selectively: once, few, many, or a class where the clone is expanded.

>TRBV2|-|TRBJ2-3|TRBD1
TGTGCCAGCAGTTTGGACAGGGGAGAAACAGATACGCAGTATTTT
CASSLDRGETDTQYF
>TRBV19|-|TRBJ2-1|TRBD2
TGTGCCAGTAGTATAGGTCGTTCTAAAGCGGGAGGTCTGAATGAGCAGTTCTTC
CASSIGRSKAGGLNEQFF
>TRBV19|-|TRBJ1-3|-
TGTGCCAGTTTCAGGACTGGGAGTCGGCCCGGCACCATATATTTT
CASFRTGSRPGTIYF
>TRBV5-1|-|TRBJ1-5|TRBD1
TGCGCCAGCAGCTTGATGGCAGGGGGCCCGAATAGCAATCAGCCCCAGCATTTT
CASSLMAGGPNSNQPQHF
>TRBV5-1|-|TRBJ2-1|TRBD2
TGCGCCAGCAGCCCGCTGCTAGCGGGAGCCGACTACAATGAGCAGTTCTTC
CASSPLLAGADYNEQFF
>TRBV19|-|TRBJ2-1|TRBD1
TGTGCCAGTAGTAGTACAGGGGAGTACAATGAGCAGTTCTTC
CASSSTGEYNEQFF
>TRBV6-2/TRBV6-3|-|TRBJ1-5|-
TGTGCCAGCAGCAAGACAGTCCATCATCAGCCCCAGCATTTT
CASSKTVHHQPQHF
>TRBV6-5|few|TRBJ1-4|TRBD1
TGTGCCAGCAGTTACAGGGGGCGTGAAAAACTGTTTTTT
CASSYRGREKLFF
>TRBV5-4|-|TRBJ1-5|TRBD1
TGTGCCAGCAGCCCCGACAGGGGAAGCAATCAGCCCCAGCATTTT
CASSPDRGSNQPQHF
>TRBV14|-|TRBJ2-2|-
TGTGCCAGCAGCCAAGATGGGGAGGCCGGTTGGACCGGGGAGCTGTTTTTT
CASSQDGEAGWTGELFF
>TRBV29-1|-|TRBJ2-1|-
TGCAGCGCAGAACACCCGGGACTTGACAATGAGCAGTTCTTC
CSAEHPGLDNEQFF
>TRBV4-3|-|TRBJ2-3|TRBD1
TGCGCCAGCAGCCAAGGGGGACAGGTCACAGATACGCAGTATTTT
CASSQGGQVTDTQYF
>TRBV4-1|-|TRBJ1-5|TRBD1
TGCGCCAGCAGCCAAGGACCGACAGGGGGCCAGCCCCAGCATTTT
CASSQGPTGGQPQHF
>TRBV3-1/TRBV3-2|once|TRBJ2-7|-
TGTGCCAGCAGCAAGCGCGGGGGCGAGGAGCAGTACTTC
CASSKRGGEEQYF
>TRBV11-3|-|TRBJ2-3|-
TGTGCCAGCAGCTTAGGTGGAGACGGCGAGGCGTATTTT
CASSLGGDGEAYF
>TRBV6-2/TRBV6-3|-|TRBJ2-1|-
TGTGCCAGCAGTTACGGACAGAGCTCCTACAATGAGCAGTTCTTC
CASSYGQSSYNEQFF
>TRBV4-2|-|TRBJ1-6|TRBD1
TGTGCCAGCAGCCAACAGGACAGGCAGTATAATTCACCCCTCCACTTT
CASSQQDRQYNSPLHF
>TRBV12-3/TRBV12-4|-|TRBJ2-2|-
TGTGCCAGCAGCACGACTAGGAACGGGGAGCTGTTTTTT
CASSTTRNGELFF
>TRBV6-2/TRBV6-3|-|TRBJ2-5|-
TGTGCCAGCAGCGGACAGACCCAAGAGACCCAGTACTTC
CASSGQTQETQYF
>TRBV5-1|-|TRBJ2-1|TRBD1
TGCGCCAGCAGCGGGGACAGCTCCTACAATGAGCAGTTCTTC
CASSGDSSYNEQFF
>TRBV7-2|few|TRBJ1-1|TRBD1
TGTGCCAGCAGCCCCAGGGGGCGCGGGAACACTGAAGCTTTCTTT
CASSPRGRGNTEAFF
>TRBV2|few|TRBJ1-6|-
TGTGCCAGCAGAGTGGACAGCCGGCCTTCACCCCTCCACTTT
CASRVDSRPSPLHF
>TRBV30|-|TRBJ1-5|-
TGTGCCTGGAGTGTCCCACTCGGGGGGAACCAGCCCCAGCATTTT
CAWSVPLGGNQPQHF
>TRBV7-2|-|TRBJ1-2|-
TGTGCCAGCAGCTTATCACAGTACTATGGCTACACCTTC
CASSLSQYYGYTF
>TRBV9|-|TRBJ2-3|TRBD2
TGTGCCAGCAGCGTAGTCGGGGGGGCTAGCACAGATACGCAGTATTTT
CASSVVGGASTDTQYF
>TRBV25-1|-|TRBJ2-3|TRBD1
TGTGCCAGCGGACAGGGTAGCACAGATACGCAGTATTTT
CASGQGSTDTQYF
>TRBV2|-|TRBJ2-5|-
TGTGCCAGCAGCCGATCGGAGGGATTGAGGACAGGTAGAGAGACCCAGTACTTC
CASSRSEGLRTGRETQYF
>TRBV6-2/TRBV6-3|-|TRBJ2-2|TRBD2
TGTGCCAGCAGTTACGCGGGACTAGCGGGAGGTAGATACACCGGGGAGCTGTTTTTT
CASSYAGLAGGRYTGELFF
>TRBV6-5|-|TRBJ1-5|-
TGTGCCAGCAACGGCAGGGAGGGTCAGCCCCAGCATTTT
CASNGREGQPQHF
>TRBV4-2|-|TRBJ2-1|TRBD2
TGTGCCAGCAGCCAAGACGCGGGAGCCCTAGACAATGAGCAGTTCTTC
CASSQDAGALDNEQFF
>TRBV7-6|-|TRBJ2-1|-
TGTGCCAGCAGCTTAGGTCTGCCCGACAGCTCCTACAATGAGCAGTTCTTC
CASSLGLPDSSYNEQFF
>TRBV19|-|TRBJ2-1|TRBD1
TGTGCCAGTAGTATAAGGACAGGGGCGAACAATGAGCAGTTCTTC
CASSIRTGANNEQFF
>TRBV12-5|few|TRBJ1-1|-
TGTGCTAGTTCTCCCCTAGGGGGATCCGAAGCTTTCTTT
CASSPLGGSEAFF
>TRBV7-6|-|TRBJ1-6|-
TGTGCCAGCAGCTTAGATGTTCCGGGTGCGGGGAATTCACCCCTCCACTTT
CASSLDVPGAGNSPLHF
>TRBV5-4|-|TRBJ1-2|TRBD1
TGTGCCAGCAGCTCAGCAGGGGGCACTCACTATGGCTACACCTTC
CASSSAGGTHYGYTF
>TRBV9|-|TRBJ2-5|-
TGTGCCAGCAGCGTAGGCGGTGGCAGGGAAGAGACCCAGTACTTC
CASSVGGGREETQYF
>TRBV7-9|-|TRBJ2-2|-
TGTGCCAGCAGCTTACGGCGGACGAACACCGGGGAGCTGTTTTTT
CASSLRRTNTGELFF
>TRBV7-9|-|TRBJ2-7|TRBD1
TGTGCCAGCAGCTTAGTAGGGGGCAGCTACGAGCAGTACTTC
CASSLVGGSYEQYF
>TRBV5-1|-|TRBJ2-2|TRBD2
TGCGCCAGCAGCTTACCGGGAGGCGGAACCGGGGAGCTGTTTTTT
CASSLPGGGTGELFF
>TRBV15|-|TRBJ2-6|-
TGTGCCACCAGCAGAGATGGGCGGGTGACTGGGGCCAACGTCCTGACTTTC
CATSRDGRVTGANVLTF
>TRBV29-1|-|TRBJ1-3|TRBD1
TGCAGCGTTGATGGACAGGAGTCTGGAAACACCATATATTTT
CSVDGQESGNTIYF
>TRBV19|-|TRBJ1-5|-
TGTGCCAGTAGTAGGGGAGGCAATCAGCCCCAGCATTTT
CASSRGGNQPQHF
>TRBV4-1|-|TRBJ1-6|-
TGCGCCAGCAGCCAAGTGCAGGATTCACCCCTCCACTTT
CASSQVQDSPLHF
>TRBV5-6|few|TRBJ2-3|-
TGTGCCAGCAGCTTGGGGGCGTGGGCCACAGATACGCAGTATTTT
CASSLGAWATDTQYF
>TRBV4-3|-|TRBJ2-1|TRBD2
TGCGCCAGCAGCCAAGGGACTAGCGGGAGGGCTAATGAGCAGTTCTTC
CASSQGTSGRANEQFF
>TRBV6-5|-|TRBJ2-3|-
TGTGCCAGCAGTTACCAGCCCGGGGATCTAAATGCGCAGTATTTT
CASSYQPGDLNAQYF
>TRBV6-6|-|TRBJ2-7|-
TGTGCCAGCAGACAGGGTACCTACGAGCAGTACTTC
CASRQGTYEQYF
>TRBV4-2|-|TRBJ1-4|-
TGTGCCAGCAGCCAACCCCCGGTCGGGGAAAAACTGTTTTTT
CASSQPPVGEKLFF
>TRBV11-3|-|TRBJ1-2|-
TGTGCCAGCAGCCAGGCAGAAGACTATGGCTACACCTTC
CASSQAEDYGYTF
>TRBV28|many|TRBJ1-2|TRBD1
TGTGCCAGCAGTGGGGGACAGAGCGGCTACACCTTC
CASSGGQSGYTF
>TRBV10-3|-|TRBJ2-1|-
TGTGCCCACGCAGACTTTTACAATGAGCAGTTCTTC
CAHADFYNEQFF
>TRBV21-1|few|TRBJ2-1|-
TGTGCCAGCAGGGCCCAAAGTCTAGCGGGAGTCAATGAGCAGTTCTTC
CASRAQSLAGVNEQFF
>TRBV5-5|-|TRBJ2-6|TRBD1
TGTGCCAGCGGGCGCCGGGACAGGATGCTGGCAGGGGCCAACGTCCTGACTTTC
CASGRRDRMLAGANVLTF
>TRBV5-6|-|TRBJ2-1|-
TGTGCCAGCAGCAGGCGGACAACCAATGAGCAGTTCTTC
CASSRRTTNEQFF
>TRBV13|-|TRBJ2-3|-
TGTGCCAGCAGCCAACAGGGGGGGACAGATACGCAGTATTTT
CASSQQGGTDTQYF
>TRBV18|-|TRBJ1-5|TRBD1
TGTGCCAGCTCGCGGACAGGGGGCAAGACGAATCAGCCCCAGCATTTT
CASSRTGGKTNQPQHF
>TRBV2|once|TRBJ2-2|TRBD1
TGTGCCAGCAGCGGACAGGGGAGGTTCACCGGGGAGCTGTTTTTT
CASSGQGRFTGELFF